A single sample is the source of the 10 T cell receptor beta chains below, sequenced in a study of OX40 agonist ivuxolimab in advanced cancers. Profiled with immunoSEQ multiplex PCR; TCRdb holds only in-frame clones, not every one. Of some 30,000 clones in the sample, approximately 81% were seen once. Sequenced material: CD4+ or CD8+ T cells sorted from blood, taken in a trial of the OX40 agonist ivuxolimab. Every receptor here comes from an adult with an advanced solid tumor such as melanoma, head and neck, liver or kidney cancer.

This chain links TRBV7-7 with TRBJ2-5; 7 bases agree with TRBD2. The CDR3 is 13 amino acids. V shed 5 bases and J 9 bases; nucleotides not matched to a gene: 9. Germline V gene data show CDR1 as SSHAT and CDR2 as FNYEAQ (reference sequence). CDR3 residues: CASSLGRDRAQYF. CDR3 bases: TGTGCCAGCAGCCTAGGGAGGGATAGGGCCCAGTACTTC.

This clone was observed once. The chain links TRBV28 to TRBJ1-4; possibly TRBD1 for D (6 bases). CDR3 length: 17 amino acids. The V and J ends lost 5 bases and 0 bases respectively, with 16 bases between them. Germline-derived CDR1 and CDR2 are MDHEN and SYDVKM. In nucleotides, the CDR3 is TGTGCCAGCAGTACAAAGGGGGTCTGGGCAACTAATGAAAAACTGTTTTTT. Protein sequence: CASSTKGVWATNEKLFF.

J is TRBJ2-2 and V is TRBV7-3; tentatively, D is TRBD1 (5 bases). The CDR3 totals 14 residues. The V gene's germline CDR1 is SGHTA and CDR2 FQGTGA. V shed 3 bases and J shed 4 bases, with 9 bases lying between them. The CDR3 loop is CASSFYTGTGELFF. In DNA form, the CDR3 reads TGTGCCAGCAGCTTTTACACAGGCACCGGGGAGCTGTTTTTT.

This clone was counted once. The chain has TRBV7-6 and TRBJ2-2; D not certain. CDR1 and CDR2 (germline): SGHVS, FNYEAQ. V was cut by 5 bases and J by 1 base, with 5 bases left in between. CDR3 length equals 13 residues. Written as DNA, the CDR3 is TGTGCCAGCAGCAGCCTGAACACCGGGGAGCTGTTTTTT. The encoded protein is CASSSLNTGELFF.

The gene calls are TRBV5-1 and TRBJ2-7; no clear D. The CDR3 runs to 15 residues. Germline CDR1 and CDR2: SGHRS and YFSETQ. V was clipped by 0 bases and J by 2 bases, with 12 bases between them. The CDR3: CASSLANPEPYEQYF. CDR3 DNA: TGCGCCAGCAGCTTGGCCAACCCCGAACCCTACGAGCAGTACTTC.

This clone was seen a handful of times. This sequence joins TRBV27 and TRBJ2-1; the D is unclear. V lost 0 bases and J lost 5, with 5 bases in between. The CDR3 has 13 amino acids. CDR1 MNHEY and CDR2 SMNVEV come from the germline V gene (reference sequence). CDR3 amino acids: CASSLSLDNEQFF. The DNA of the CDR3 is TGTGCCAGCAGTTTATCGTTAGACAATGAGCAGTTCTTC.

This clone was observed a single time. The chain links TRBV5-4 to TRBJ1-2, with TRBD1 matching over 8 bases. CDR1 is SGHNT and CDR2 is YYREEE in the germline V gene (reference sequence). This CDR3 has 14 residues. V lost 0 bases to trimming and J lost 7 bases; unmatched junction nucleotides: 5. CDR3 protein: CASSLDAGGVGYTF. In DNA, the CDR3 is TGTGCCAGCAGCTTGGATGCAGGGGGCGTTGGCTACACCTTC.

This clone was counted between two and nine times. The chain links TRBV7-9 to TRBJ2-5, with TRBD1 identical over 12 bases. The CDR3 covers 15 residues. Per the germline V gene, CDR1 is SEHNR and CDR2 is FQNEAQ (reference sequence). V shed 5 bases and J 3 bases; nucleotides not matched to a gene: 4. The CDR3 here is CASSLGQGAEETQYF. The CDR3 region has the DNA TGTGCCAGCAGCCTGGGACAGGGGGCTGAAGAGACCCAGTACTTC.

This clone appeared a few times. The rearrangement uses TRBV19 and TRBJ1-1; TRBD1 matches at 7 bases. Germline V gene data show CDR1 as LNHDA and CDR2 as SQIVND (reference sequence). V lost 4 bases, J lost 7 bases, and 6 bases stayed unmatched. This CDR3 has 13 amino acids. CDR3: CASSTRTGFEAFF. The CDR3 DNA sequence: TGTGCCAGTAGTACCCGGACAGGTTTTGAAGCTTTCTTT.

This chain links TRBV2 with TRBJ2-5, with 9 bases identical to TRBD2. Germline CDR1 SNHLY, CDR2 FYNNEI. The CDR3 is made up of 14 amino acids. The V and J ends lost 6 bases and 1 base, in that order; junction bases with no gene match: 3. CDR3 amino acids: CASRAGGLQETQYF. The CDR3 DNA reads TGTGCCAGCAGGGCGGGAGGGCTCCAAGAGACCCAGTACTTC.